These 17 T cell receptor beta chains share one sample of origin, sequenced in a study of T-cell reconstitution after alpha-beta-depleted transplantation in children. A TCRbeta library incorporating unique molecular identifiers was prepared. TCRdb reanalysed the PCR reads using MiXCR and keeps one entry per CDR3 protein. The sample shows fewer than 400,000 distinct CDR3 sequences, around 25% of them seen only once. The sequenced sample was PBMCs, mostly from graft donor cells, obtained 180 days after TCRalphabeta/CD19-depleted stem cell transplant. The receptors here all came from a male patient under 18 who had a stem cell transplant for acute lymphoblastic leukemia, so the T cells may come from the graft donor.

The CDR3 bases are TGTGCCAGCAGTTTTGTAGCGGGAGTGGGCGCAGATACGCAGTATTTT. It codes for CASSFVAGVGADTQYF. The chain is built from TRBV12-3 or TRBV12-4 and TRBJ2-3; 9 bases are shared with TRBD2. V gave up 3 bases and J gave up 4 bases; unmatched junction bases: 8. The CDR3 is made up of 16 amino acids.

CDR3 bases: TGTGCCAGCTCAAACGGACAGGGAGGCAATCAGCCCCAGCATTTT. Translated: CASSNGQGGNQPQHF. The rearrangement uses TRBV18 and TRBJ1-5; 8 nucleotides agree with TRBD1. The junction had 5 bases not matched to a gene; V was cut back by 5 bases and J by 2 bases. The germline CDR1 and CDR2 sequences are KGHSH and LQKENI. CDR3 length: 15 residues.

This chain joins TRBV27 and TRBJ1-1; no clear D. The CDR3 contains 13 residues. With 5 bases removed from V and 3 bases from J, the gap between germline ends came to 10 bases. From germline, CDR1 is MNHEY and CDR2 SMNVEV (reference sequence). The CDR3 coding sequence is TGTGCCAGCAGTCCGGACGGATACACTGAAGCTTTCTTT. Protein: CASSPDGYTEAFF.

This clonotype has just a few counts. The chain has TRBV6-1 and TRBJ2-7; D is perhaps TRBD1 (6 bases). Trimming stripped 3 bases from V and 3 bases from J, with 18 bases between. The CDR3 covers 16 residues. CDR1 is MNHNS, CDR2 SASEGT, per germline. This chain's CDR3 is CASSDLSGTTFYEQYF. In nucleotides, the CDR3 is TGTGCCAGCAGTGACTTGTCCGGGACAACTTTCTACGAGCAGTACTTC.

This chain connects TRBV24-1 to TRBJ2-1, with 15 nucleotides matching TRBD2. Germline lookup yields CDR1 KGHDR and CDR2 SFDVKD. V lost 5 bases to trimming and J lost 7 bases; unmatched junction nucleotides: 2. The CDR3 contains 15 residues. CDR3: CATSGGTSGRNEQFF. CDR3 DNA sequence: TGTGCCACCAGTGGGGGGACTAGCGGGAGGAATGAGCAGTTCTTC.

The genes are TRBV5-6 and TRBJ1-5, with D possibly being TRBD1 (6 bases). The CDR3 spans 16 residues. The germline CDR1 and CDR2 sequences are SGHDT and YYEEEE. The V gene lost 0 bases and the J gene lost 0 bases, with 10 bases spanning the gap. CDR3 sequence: CASSLGGTFSNQPQHF. CDR3 coding DNA: TGTGCCAGCAGCTTGGGCGGGACATTTAGCAATCAGCCCCAGCATTTT.

This clonotype was counted between two and nine times. This chain joins TRBV20-1 and TRBJ2-1, with a tentative D call TRBD2 (5 bases). There are 14 residues in the CDR3. V dropped 3 bases and J dropped 6 bases, with 15 bases sitting between them. Germline CDR1 reads DFQATT; CDR2 reads SNEGSKA (reference sequence). The CDR3 spells CSASPSSIGNEQFF. CDR3 sequence (DNA): TGCAGTGCTAGTCCTAGCTCCATCGGCAATGAGCAGTTCTTC.

The chain has TRBV20-1 and TRBJ1-2, with D uncertain. The CDR3 is 13 residues long. CDR1 and CDR2 (germline): DFQATT, SNEGSKA (reference sequence). The V end was cut by 0 bases, the J end by 2 bases, with 7 bases between. In nucleotides, the CDR3 is TGCAGTGCTAGAGAGAACACCAACTATGGCTACACCTTC. It specifies CSARENTNYGYTF.

The rearrangement joins TRBV7-3 to TRBJ2-2; 9 positions match TRBD2. Germline loops: CDR1 SGHTA, CDR2 FQGTGA. V gave up 1 base and J gave up 5 bases; unmatched junction bases: 8. CDR3 size: 17 residues. This CDR3 is CASSLKGASGKTGELFF. The CDR3 DNA reads as TGTGCCAGCAGCTTAAAAGGAGCTAGCGGGAAAACCGGGGAGCTGTTTTTT.

This clonotype has a handful of counts. The rearrangement uses TRBV4-2 and TRBJ2-6; D is unclear. Germline V CDR1 and CDR2: LGHNA, YNFKEQ. This CDR3 has 16 amino acids. Trimming removed 1 base at V and 0 bases at J, with 7 bases between. CDR3 bases: TGTGCCAGCAGCCAAGCGGCGGACTCTGGGGCCAACGTCCTGACTTTC. This encodes CASSQAADSGANVLTF.

This clonotype was seen more than once but under ten times. V is TRBV7-7 and J is TRBJ2-3; a possible D gene is TRBD2 (6 bases). Looked up from germline, CDR1 is SSHAT and CDR2 is FNYEAQ (reference sequence). This CDR3 is built from 14 residues. With 5 bases removed from V and 2 bases from J, the gap between germline ends came to 11 bases. CDR3 bases: TGTGCCAGCAGCGCCGGGACTCCCACAGATACGCAGTATTTT. Encoded protein: CASSAGTPTDTQYF. Variable domain in full (rest from reference TRBV7-7 and TRBJ2-3): GAGVSQSPRYKVTKRGQDVTLRCDPISSHATLYWYQQALGQGPEFLTYFNYEAQPDKSGLPSDRFSAERPEGSISTLTIQRTEQRDSAMYRCASSAGTPTDTQYFGPGTRLTVL.

This clonotype showed up just a few times. This chain connects TRBV5-1 to TRBJ2-3, with 13 bases matching TRBD2. Germline V gives CDR1 SGHRS, CDR2 YFSETQ. CDR3 length equals 17 residues. V shed 1 base and J 2 bases; nucleotides not matched to a gene: 4. The DNA for the CDR3 is TGCGCCAGCAGCTTGAGACTAGCGGGAGGAATCACAGATACGCAGTATTTT. This sequence encodes CASSLRLAGGITDTQYF.

This chain's CDR3 is CASSLAGPLNTEAFF. In nucleotides, the CDR3 is TGTGCCAGCAGCTTGGCAGGGCCTCTGAACACTGAAGCTTTCTTT. The rearrangement uses TRBV5-4 and TRBJ1-1, with TRBD1 as a possible D gene (5 bases). CDR1 and CDR2 (germline): SGHNT, YYREEE (reference sequence). The CDR3 length is 15 residues. The ends were cut back, 0 bases at V and 0 bases at J, with 9 bases in the middle.

The J gene is TRBJ2-5, the V gene TRBV24-1; D is unclear. V was trimmed by 7 bases and J by 5 bases, leaving 25 bases between them. CDR1 KGHDR and CDR2 SFDVKD come from the germline V gene. This CDR3 spans 17 amino acids. CDR3 sequence reads: CATSKYKTPTREETQYF. The DNA of the CDR3 is TGTGCCACCAGCAAATACAAGACCCCTACGCGAGAGGAGACCCAGTACTTC.

This clonotype was seen a handful of times. V is TRBV29-1 and J is TRBJ1-3, with D uncertain. V was pared by 4 bases and J by 4 bases, with 8 bases between. The CDR3 loop spans 12 amino acids. Looked up from germline, CDR1 is SQVTM and CDR2 is ANQGSEA. The CDR3 coding sequence is TGCAGCGTTGCCGTTTCCGGAAACACCATATATTTT. It specifies CSVAVSGNTIYF.

This clonotype was observed at least ten times. V is TRBV7-9 and J is TRBJ1-2; no reliable D call. The CDR3 runs to 13 residues. Germline-derived CDR1 and CDR2 are SEHNR and FQNEAQ (reference sequence). Deletions cut 5 bases from V and 4 bases from J, with 11 bases between. The CDR3: CASSPQVPYGYTF. The CDR3 region has the DNA TGTGCCAGCAGCCCCCAGGTTCCCTATGGCTACACCTTC.

This clonotype has only a few counts. The CDR3 DNA follows: TGTGCCAGCAGCGGACTAGAAACGTACAATGAGCAGTTCTTC. Translation: CASSGLETYNEQFF. The gene calls are TRBV27 and TRBJ2-1; 7 nucleotides match TRBD2. The V and J ends lost 6 bases and 4 bases, in that order; junction bases with no gene match: 6. Germline assignment: CDR1 MNHEY and CDR2 SMNVEV (reference sequence). The CDR3 spans 14 residues.